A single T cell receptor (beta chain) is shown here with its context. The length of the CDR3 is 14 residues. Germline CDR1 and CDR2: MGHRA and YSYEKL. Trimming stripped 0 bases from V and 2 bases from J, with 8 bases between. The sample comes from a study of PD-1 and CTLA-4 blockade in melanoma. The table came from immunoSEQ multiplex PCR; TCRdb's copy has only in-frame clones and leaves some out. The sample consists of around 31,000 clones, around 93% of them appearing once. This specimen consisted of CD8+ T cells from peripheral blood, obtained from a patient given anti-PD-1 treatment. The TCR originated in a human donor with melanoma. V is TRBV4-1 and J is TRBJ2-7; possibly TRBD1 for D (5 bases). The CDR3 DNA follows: TGCGCCAGCAGCCAAGAGTTAGGGGCCTACGAGCAGTACTTC. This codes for CASSQELGAYEQYF.